This TCR beta chain came from a study of early T cells in non-severe SARS-CoV-2 infection. General observations from the study: Sequences matched to VDJdb favored anti-spike CD8 responses, while private and CD4 specificities were missed.

Germline CDR1 and CDR2: SGHDN and FVKESK. Unmatched junction bases numbered 13, after V lost 2 bases and J lost 2 bases. The CDR3 length is 18 residues. Individual cDNA molecules were tagged with unique molecular identifiers, the study reported. One entry per CDR3 protein results from TCRdb running MiXCR on the 5' RACE reads. Altogether about 40,000 distinct CDR3 sequences are present, 4.7% being singletons, with the ten largest covering around 4.7%. This clonotype was seen ten or more times. The antigen remains unidentified. Source material: whole blood. This sequence originates from an adult who was a healthcare worker with PCR-confirmed SARS-CoV-2 infection or an uninfected control (not recorded which). The chain employs TRBV14 and TRBJ2-7; TRBD2 agrees at 9 bases. The CDR3 sequence is CASSQLGGLAGLPYEQYF. In DNA form, the CDR3 reads TGTGCCAGCAGCCAACTCGGAGGCCTAGCGGGGCTCCCCTACGAGCAGTACTTC.